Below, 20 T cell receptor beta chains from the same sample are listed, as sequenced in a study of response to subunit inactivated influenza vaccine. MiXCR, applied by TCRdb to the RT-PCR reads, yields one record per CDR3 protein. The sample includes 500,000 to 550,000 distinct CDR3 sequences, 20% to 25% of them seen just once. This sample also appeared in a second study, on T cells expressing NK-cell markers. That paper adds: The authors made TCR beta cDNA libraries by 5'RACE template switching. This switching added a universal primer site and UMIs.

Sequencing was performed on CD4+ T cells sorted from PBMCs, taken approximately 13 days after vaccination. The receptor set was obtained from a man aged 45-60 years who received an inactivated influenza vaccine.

The CDR3 sequence: CASSYPTGNNEQFF. CDR3 DNA: TGTGCCAGCAGTTATCCGACAGGGAACAATGAGCAGTTCTTC. The J gene is TRBJ2-1, the V gene TRBV6-2 or TRBV6-3; TRBD1 matches at 7 bases. The ends lost 3 bases at V and 5 bases at J; junction bases unmatched: 4. Germline-derived CDR1 and CDR2 are MNHEY and SVGEGT. The CDR3 has 14 residues.

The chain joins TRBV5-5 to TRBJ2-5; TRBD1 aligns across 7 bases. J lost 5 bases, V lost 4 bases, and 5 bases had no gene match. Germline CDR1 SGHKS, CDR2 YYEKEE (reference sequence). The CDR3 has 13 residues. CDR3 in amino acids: CASSPQGWETQYF. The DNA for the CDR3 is TGTGCCAGCAGCCCACAGGGGTGGGAGACCCAGTACTTC.

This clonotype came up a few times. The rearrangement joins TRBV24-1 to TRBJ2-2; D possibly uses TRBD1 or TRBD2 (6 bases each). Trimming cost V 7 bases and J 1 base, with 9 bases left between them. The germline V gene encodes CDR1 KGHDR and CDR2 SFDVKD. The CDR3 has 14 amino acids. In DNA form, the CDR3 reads TGTGCCACCAGACAGGGACTGAACACCGGGGAGCTGTTTTTT. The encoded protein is CATRQGLNTGELFF.

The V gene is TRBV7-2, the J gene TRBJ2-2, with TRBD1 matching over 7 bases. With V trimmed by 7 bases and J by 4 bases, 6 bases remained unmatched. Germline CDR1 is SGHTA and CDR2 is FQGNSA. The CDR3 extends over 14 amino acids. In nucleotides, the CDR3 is TGTGCCAGCATAGAGAGGGGGCCCACCGGGGAGCTGTTTTTT. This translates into CASIERGPTGELFF. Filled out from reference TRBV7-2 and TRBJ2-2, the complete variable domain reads GAGVSQSPSNKVTEKGKDVELRCDPISGHTALYWYRQSLGQGLEFLIYFQGNSAPDKSGLPSDRFSAERTGGSVSTLTIQRTQQEDSAVYLCASIERGPTGELFFGEGSRLTVL.

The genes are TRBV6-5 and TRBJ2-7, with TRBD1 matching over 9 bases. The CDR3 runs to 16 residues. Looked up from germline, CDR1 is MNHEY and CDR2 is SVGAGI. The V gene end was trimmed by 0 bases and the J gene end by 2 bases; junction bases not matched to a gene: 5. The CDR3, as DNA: TGTGCCAGCAGTTACTCTTTGGGGACAGGGACCTACGAGCAGTACTTC. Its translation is CASSYSLGTGTYEQYF.

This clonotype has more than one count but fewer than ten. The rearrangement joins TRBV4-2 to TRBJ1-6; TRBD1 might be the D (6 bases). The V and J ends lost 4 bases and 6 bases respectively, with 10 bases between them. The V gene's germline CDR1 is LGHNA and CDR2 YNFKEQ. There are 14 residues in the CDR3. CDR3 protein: CASSPGTSNSPLHF. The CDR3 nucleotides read TGTGCCAGCAGCCCCGGGACAAGTAATTCACCCCTCCACTTT.

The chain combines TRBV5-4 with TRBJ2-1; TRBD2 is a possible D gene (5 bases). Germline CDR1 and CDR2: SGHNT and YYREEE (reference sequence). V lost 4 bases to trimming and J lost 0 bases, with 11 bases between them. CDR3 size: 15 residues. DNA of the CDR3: TGTGCCAGCAGCACGAGGGCCGGCTCCTACAATGAGCAGTTCTTC. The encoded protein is CASSTRAGSYNEQFF.

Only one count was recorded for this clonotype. DNA for the CDR3: TGTGCCAGCAGCCAAGGAGTGGGTTTACTAAACACCGGGGAGCTGTTTTTT. It yields the protein CASSQGVGLLNTGELFF. The chain uses TRBV4-2 and TRBJ2-2; D remains ambiguous. In germline, CDR1 is LGHNA, CDR2 YNFKEQ. CDR3 length: 17 residues. The germline V and J ends were trimmed by 1 base and 2 bases, with 14 bases remaining between them.

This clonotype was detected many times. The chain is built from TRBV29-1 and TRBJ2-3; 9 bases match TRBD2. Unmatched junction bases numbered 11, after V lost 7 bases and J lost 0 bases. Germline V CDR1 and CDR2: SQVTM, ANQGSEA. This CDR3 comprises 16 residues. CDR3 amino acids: CSARRGSGGSTDTQYF. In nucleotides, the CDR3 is TGCAGCGCCCGGCGGGGTAGCGGGGGCAGCACAGATACGCAGTATTTT.

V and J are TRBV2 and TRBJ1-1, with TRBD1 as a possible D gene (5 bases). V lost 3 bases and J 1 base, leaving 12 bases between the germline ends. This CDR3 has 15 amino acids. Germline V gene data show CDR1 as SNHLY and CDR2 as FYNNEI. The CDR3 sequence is CASSEGWGRNTEAFF. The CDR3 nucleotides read TGTGCCAGCAGTGAGGGGTGGGGGAGGAACACTGAAGCTTTCTTT.

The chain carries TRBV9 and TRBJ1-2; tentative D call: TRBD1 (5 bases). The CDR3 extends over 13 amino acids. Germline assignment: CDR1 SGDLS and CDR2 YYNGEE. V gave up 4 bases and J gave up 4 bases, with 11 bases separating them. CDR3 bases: TGTGCCAGCAGCCCTGTCGACAGCTATGGCTACACCTTC. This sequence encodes CASSPVDSYGYTF.

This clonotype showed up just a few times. CDR3 sequence (DNA): TGTGCCAGCAGCTTTGACAGATCCACAGATACGCAGTATTTT. This gives the protein CASSFDRSTDTQYF. This rearrangement joins TRBV7-2 to TRBJ2-3; D may be TRBD1 (5 bases). Germline V gene data show CDR1 as SGHTA and CDR2 as FQGNSA. The CDR3 contains 14 residues. The V gene lost 3 bases and the J gene lost 2 bases, with 9 bases spanning the gap.

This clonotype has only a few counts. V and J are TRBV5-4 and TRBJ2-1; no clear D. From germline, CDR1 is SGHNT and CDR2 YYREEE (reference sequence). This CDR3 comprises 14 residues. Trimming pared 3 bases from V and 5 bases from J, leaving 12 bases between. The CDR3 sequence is CASSYQNINNEQFF. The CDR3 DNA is TGTGCCAGCAGCTACCAGAACATAAACAATGAGCAGTTCTTC.

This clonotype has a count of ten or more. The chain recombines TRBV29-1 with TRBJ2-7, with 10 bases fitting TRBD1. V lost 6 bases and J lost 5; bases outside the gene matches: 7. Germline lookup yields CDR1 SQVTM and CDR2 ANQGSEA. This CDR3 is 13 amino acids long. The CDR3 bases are TGCAGCGTGCTCCGGGACAGGGGTAACGAGCAGTACTTC. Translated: CSVLRDRGNEQYF.

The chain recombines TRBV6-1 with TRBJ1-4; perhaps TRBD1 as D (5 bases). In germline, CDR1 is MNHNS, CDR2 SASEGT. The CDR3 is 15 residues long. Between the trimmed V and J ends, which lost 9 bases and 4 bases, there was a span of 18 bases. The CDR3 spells CASADPGRGNEKLFF. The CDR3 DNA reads TGTGCCAGTGCTGATCCGGGACGCGGTAATGAAAAACTGTTTTTT.

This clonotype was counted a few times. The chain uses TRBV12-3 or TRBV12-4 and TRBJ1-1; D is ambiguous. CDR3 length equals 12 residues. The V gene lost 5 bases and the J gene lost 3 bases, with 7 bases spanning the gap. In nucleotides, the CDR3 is TGTGCCAGCAGTGGGATGCACACTGAAGCTTTCTTT. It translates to CASSGMHTEAFF.

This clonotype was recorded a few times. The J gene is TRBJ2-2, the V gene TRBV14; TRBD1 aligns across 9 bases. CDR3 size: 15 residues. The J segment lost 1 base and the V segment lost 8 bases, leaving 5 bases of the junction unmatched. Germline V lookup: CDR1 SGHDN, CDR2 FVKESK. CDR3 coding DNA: TGTGCCAGCCACGTGGGACAGGGGAACACCGGGGAGCTGTTTTTT. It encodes CASHVGQGNTGELFF.

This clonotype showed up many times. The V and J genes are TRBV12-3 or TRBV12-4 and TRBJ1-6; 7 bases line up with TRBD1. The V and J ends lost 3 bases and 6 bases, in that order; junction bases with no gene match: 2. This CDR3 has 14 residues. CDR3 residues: CASSFAGGNSPLHF. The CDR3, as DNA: TGTGCCAGCAGTTTCGCAGGGGGTAATTCACCCCTCCACTTT.

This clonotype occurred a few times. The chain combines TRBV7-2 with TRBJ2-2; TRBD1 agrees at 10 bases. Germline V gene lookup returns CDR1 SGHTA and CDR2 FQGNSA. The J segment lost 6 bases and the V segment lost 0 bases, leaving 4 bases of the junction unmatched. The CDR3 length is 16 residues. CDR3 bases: TGTGCCAGCAGCTTAGCGACAGGGGGCGCCTCCGGGGAGCTGTTTTTT. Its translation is CASSLATGGASGELFF.

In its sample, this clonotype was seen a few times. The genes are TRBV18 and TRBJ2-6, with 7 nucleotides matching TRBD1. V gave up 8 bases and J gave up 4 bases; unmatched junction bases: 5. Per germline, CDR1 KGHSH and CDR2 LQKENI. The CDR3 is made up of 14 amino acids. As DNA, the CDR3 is TGTGCCAGCAGCCCAGGGGGAGGGGCCAACGTCCTGACTTTC. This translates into CASSPGGGANVLTF.